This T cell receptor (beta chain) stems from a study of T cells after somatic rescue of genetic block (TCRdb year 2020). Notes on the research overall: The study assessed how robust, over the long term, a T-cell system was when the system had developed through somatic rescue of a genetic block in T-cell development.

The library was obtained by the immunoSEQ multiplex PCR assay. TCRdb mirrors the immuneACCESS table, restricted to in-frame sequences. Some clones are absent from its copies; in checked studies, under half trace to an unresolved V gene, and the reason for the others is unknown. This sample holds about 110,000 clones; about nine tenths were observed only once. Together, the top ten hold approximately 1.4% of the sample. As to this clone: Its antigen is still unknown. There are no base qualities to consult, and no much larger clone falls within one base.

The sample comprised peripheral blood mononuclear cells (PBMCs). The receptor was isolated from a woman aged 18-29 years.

The CDR3: CAISGDRAEAFF. The base sequence is TGTGCCATCAGTGGGGACAGGGCCGAAGCTTTCTTT. The V gene is TRBV10-3 and the J gene is TRBJ1-1; TRBD1 fits 9 bases in the junction. CDR1 and CDR2 are drawn from the germline V gene: ENHRY, SYGVKD. The CDR3 numbers 12 residues from cysteine through phenylalanine. The entry retains the CDR3 DNA only, 36 bases that are in frame from base 1. Trimming removed 4 bases from V and 8 bases from J; the gene matches leave 2 bases unexplained.